Listed here are 21 T cell receptor beta chains from one sample, sequenced in a study of CD8+CD57+ T cells in acquired aplastic anemia (dated by TCRdb to about 2018). This sample was sequenced with an Illumina HiSeq 2000. Genomic DNA was used as template for profiling of TCR beta VDJ combinations and CDR3 sequences. Using fastp trimming at Q25 and MiXCR clonotype assembly, TCRdb reanalyzed the public sequencing data and kept in-frame beta chains. Each CDR3 protein appears once, grouped with its most common genes and DNA. This sample comprises some 120,000 distinct CDR3 sequences, roughly 50% of them detected only once. 2% to 3% of the sample comes from the top ten. Sequencing was done on a sample of sorted CD4+, CD8+, or CD8+CD57+ T cells (not recorded which) from PBMCs. Receptors originate from a human donor in good health, serving as a control.

The V gene is TRBV9, the J gene TRBJ1-5, with D unresolved. Trimming took 0 bases from V and 3 from J, leaving 13 bases between them. The CDR3 runs to 16 residues. Germline CDR1 is SGDLS and CDR2 is YYNGEE. CDR3 sequence: CASSVGGSSSNQPQHF. CDR3 DNA: TGTGCCAGCAGCGTAGGCGGGTCAAGTTCCAATCAGCCCCAGCATTTT.

The chain couples TRBV10-3 to TRBJ1-2; maybe TRBD1 (6 bases). This CDR3 comprises 14 residues. Looked up from germline, CDR1 is ENHRY and CDR2 is SYGVKD. Trimming took off 4 bases at V and 7 bases at J, with 16 bases between the two ends. The CDR3 is CAISANTGTLGYTF. Here the CDR3 DNA reads TGTGCCATCAGTGCGAACACCGGGACACTTGGCTACACCTTC.

The chain carries TRBV10-3 and TRBJ2-3; 7 positions match TRBD2. Germline CDR1 and CDR2: ENHRY and SYGVKD. V dropped 1 base and J dropped 2; count of bases not matched to a gene: 6. The CDR3 totals 16 residues. The CDR3 protein is CAISELLGGNTDTQYF. CDR3 nucleotides: TGTGCCATCAGTGAGTTGCTGGGAGGGAACACAGATACGCAGTATTTT.

In its sample, this clonotype was seen many times. The chain is built from TRBV7-2 and TRBJ2-7, with TRBD2 matching over 10 bases. Germline V gene data show CDR1 as SGHTA and CDR2 as FQGNSA. The V segment lost 4 bases and the J segment 0 bases; nucleotides outside the gene matches: 3. The CDR3 runs 15 residues. The CDR3 DNA is TGTGCCAGCAGCTCTCCTAGCGGGGGCTCCTACGAGCAGTACTTC. It specifies CASSSPSGGSYEQYF.

Comment on this clonotype: A much larger clone differs by one base, so this may be a read error. V gene TRBV4-3 combines with J gene TRBJ2-1, with 8 bases fitting TRBD1. Trimming took 0 bases from V and 5 from J; bases not matched to a gene: 6. From germline, CDR1 is LGHNA and CDR2 YSLEER. This CDR3 region has 16 residues. The CDR3 DNA reads TGCGCCAGCAGCCAAGATTGGGGACAGGTACACAATGAGCAGTTCTTC. It encodes CASSQDWGQVHNEQFF.

The chain recombines TRBV2 with TRBJ1-2; the D is unclear. This CDR3 comprises 13 residues. Trimming took 2 bases from V and 2 from J, leaving 6 bases between them. CDR1 and CDR2 from the germline V gene are SNHLY and FYNNEI. For the CDR3, the DNA is TGTGCCAGCAGTGAACGGGCGAACTATGGCTACACCTTC. It encodes CASSERANYGYTF.

A word on this clonotype: At one boundary the junction diverges from the germline segment, which might be a read error. This sequence joins TRBV15 and TRBJ2-7, with 11 positions matching TRBD1. The CDR3 spans 16 residues. Germline V gene data show CDR1 as LNHNV and CDR2 as YYDKDF (reference sequence). CDR3 residues: CATSREGGTGGYEQYF. The CDR3 DNA is TGTGCCACCAGCCGAGAGGGGGGGACAGGGGGCTACGAGCAGTACTTC.

The chain is built from TRBV12-3 or TRBV12-4 and TRBJ2-5; 8 bases are shared with TRBD2. Trimming removed 8 bases from V and 4 bases from J; junction bases left unmatched: 12. This CDR3 is built from 15 residues. In DNA form, the CDR3 reads TGTGCCAGCGTCCCGAGCGGGAGAGACGGAGAGACCCAGTACTTC. It codes for CASVPSGRDGETQYF.

J is TRBJ1-2 and V is TRBV7-3; 7 bases line up with TRBD1. Germline CDR1 is SGHTA and CDR2 is FQGTGA. The CDR3 has 16 residues. Trimming removed 2 bases from V and 0 bases from J; junction bases left unmatched: 6. DNA of the CDR3: TGTGCCAGCAGCTTATGTTCGACAGGGCCTAACTATGGCTACACCTTC. Encoded protein: CASSLCSTGPNYGYTF.

The chain is built from TRBV7-9 and TRBJ1-2; 9 bases align to TRBD1. J gave up 7 bases and V 7 bases, and 7 bases lay outside the gene matches. Germline values: CDR1 SEHNR, CDR2 FQNEAQ (reference sequence). This CDR3 region has 13 residues. CDR3 DNA sequence: TGTGCCAGCATATCACAGGGGGCGCGTGGCTACACCTTC. Protein sequence: CASISQGARGYTF.

The chain combines TRBV19 with TRBJ1-1, with D perhaps TRBD1 (5 bases). The V and J ends lost 5 bases and 8 bases respectively, with 12 bases between them. The CDR3 consists of 12 residues. The V gene's germline CDR1 is LNHDA and CDR2 SQIVND (reference sequence). The CDR3, as DNA: TGTGCCAGTAGTCCAGGGCTGTACGAAGCTTTCTTT. It specifies CASSPGLYEAFF. Combining the CDR3 with reference TRBV19 and TRBJ1-1 gives the whole variable domain DGGITQSPKYLFRKEGQNVTLSCEQNLNHDAMYWYRQDPGQGLRLIYYSQIVNDFQKGDIAEGYSVSREKKESFPLTVTSAQKNPTAFYLCASSPGLYEAFFGQGTRLTVV.

This clonotype appeared many times. The J gene is TRBJ1-1, the V gene TRBV6-5; 7 bases agree with TRBD1. Trimming removed 6 bases from V and 11 bases from J; junction bases left unmatched: 9. This CDR3 has 12 amino acids. The germline V gene encodes CDR1 MNHEY and CDR2 SVGAGI. CDR3 sequence (DNA): TGTGCCAGCAGACCAAAACAGGGGAAGGCTTTCTTT. Amino acids: CASRPKQGKAFF.

This rearrangement joins TRBV7-8 to TRBJ2-7, with TRBD1 identical over 8 bases. The CDR3 contains 12 residues. The V segment lost 4 bases and the J segment 11 bases; nucleotides outside the gene matches: 7. Germline CDR1 and CDR2: SGHVS and FQNEAQ. CDR3 sequence reads: CASSSGQGREYF. The DNA of the CDR3 is TGTGCCAGCAGCTCCGGACAGGGTCGGGAGTACTTC.

To note about this clonotype: A much larger clone sits a single nucleotide away, making a read error possible. The V call is TRBV30, the J call TRBJ1-2; D is possibly TRBD1 (5 bases). Deletions cut 0 bases from V and 0 bases from J, with 11 bases between. The CDR3 has 15 amino acids. Germline values: CDR1 GTSNPN, CDR2 SVGIG (reference sequence). For the CDR3, the DNA is TGTGCCTGGAGTGTCCGGGGGGGGGCTAACTATGGCTACACCTTC. Translation gives CAWSVRGGANYGYTF.

Regarding this clonotype: A much larger clone lies a single base off, so this may be a read error. The rearrangement uses TRBV6-1 and TRBJ2-1, with D possibly matching TRBD2 (5 bases). Per the germline V gene, CDR1 is MNHNS and CDR2 is SASEGT. The CDR3 length is 15 residues. This CDR3 reads CASSGTGSSYNDQFF. The CDR3 DNA sequence: TGTGCCAGCAGCGGAACGGGGAGTTCCTACAATGATCAGTTCTTC.

The chain uses TRBV27 and TRBJ1-1; D perhaps matches TRBD1 (5 bases). Trimming stripped 5 bases from V and 8 bases from J, with 12 bases between. Germline V gives CDR1 MNHEY, CDR2 SMNVEV (reference sequence). The CDR3 is 12 residues long. CDR3 region: CASSRSGTEAFF. In nucleotides, the CDR3 is TGTGCCAGCAGTCGATCCGGGACCGAAGCTTTCTTT.

This clonotype was detected ten times or more. J is TRBJ2-7 and V is TRBV12-5; 9 bases are shared with TRBD2. CDR1 LGHNT and CDR2 FRNRAP come from the germline V gene. This CDR3 comprises 18 residues. With V trimmed by 3 bases and J by 0 bases, 12 bases remained unmatched. The CDR3 is CASGFYVLASGVSYEQYF. The CDR3 nucleotides are TGTGCTAGTGGTTTCTACGTGTTGGCTAGCGGGGTCTCCTACGAGCAGTACTTC.

The chain couples TRBV10-3 to TRBJ2-6; D gene unclear. From germline, CDR1 is ENHRY and CDR2 SYGVKD. V was pared by 8 bases and J by 0 bases, with 5 bases between. This CDR3 is built from 13 residues. The CDR3 loop reads CAISASGANVLTF. In DNA form, the CDR3 reads TGTGCCATCTCGGCCTCTGGGGCCAACGTCCTGACTTTC.

The chain couples TRBV29-1 to TRBJ2-5; a weak D match, TRBD1 (6 bases). Trimming left V 7 bases short and J 3 bases short, with 12 bases between. CDR3 length equals 12 residues. Germline values: CDR1 SQVTM, CDR2 ANQGSEA. In DNA form, the CDR3 reads TGCAGCGCCAAACAGGGTGAAGAGACCCAGTACTTC. Translating it yields CSAKQGEETQYF. The full variable domain, with the rest looked up from reference TRBV29-1 and TRBJ2-5, is SAVISQKPSRDICQRGTSLTIQCQVDSQVTMMFWYRQQPGQSLTLIATANQGSEATYESGFVIDKFPISRPNLTFSTLTVSNMSPEDSSIYLCSAKQGEETQYFGPGTRLLVL.

The chain carries TRBV20-1 and TRBJ2-1, with 9 bases lining up with TRBD2. The CDR3 is 15 amino acids. Losses at the gene ends were 5 bases for V and 5 bases for J; bases not matched to a gene: 10. Germline V gene sequence: CDR1 DFQATT, CDR2 SNEGSKA (reference sequence). The DNA for the CDR3 is TGCAGTGCTGGAGGGTCTAGCGGGGTCAACAATGAGCAGTTCTTC. It codes for CSAGGSSGVNNEQFF.

This clonotype was counted only a few times. This sequence joins TRBV29-1 and TRBJ1-2, with D tentatively TRBD1 (5 bases). The germline V and J ends were trimmed by 6 bases and 0 bases, with 14 bases remaining between them. The CDR3 consists of 14 residues. Per the germline V gene, CDR1 is SQVTM and CDR2 is ANQGSEA. CDR3 amino acids: CSVAGQGSNYGYTF. In nucleotides, the CDR3 is TGCAGCGTGGCCGGGCAGGGTTCTAACTATGGCTACACCTTC.